This T cell receptor beta chain was documented in a study of blood T cell repertoires in COVID-19. Profiled with immunoSEQ multiplex PCR; TCRdb holds only in-frame clones, not every one. The sample contains approximately 500,000 clones, around 90% of which appear only once. V was trimmed by 3 bases and J by 5 bases, leaving 8 bases between them. The CDR3 length is 12 residues. The germline CDR1 and CDR2 sequences are SGHRS and YFSETQ. The chain combines TRBV5-1 with TRBJ1-1; D is perhaps TRBD1 (6 bases). The sample comprised peripheral blood. The clonotype was recovered from a woman between 50 and 59 years old with COVID-19, enrolled during active disease. CDR3 nucleotide sequence: TGCGCCAGCAGCTACACAGGGACTGAAGCTTTCTTT. It yields the protein CASSYTGTEAFF.